The present entry profiles one TCR beta chain with its context. PCR was performed using 60 Vbeta and 13 Jbeta primers. Only in-frame clones appear in the TCRdb table, and some are missing; sequencing was by immunoSEQ multiplex PCR. The sample lists about 190,000 clones, around 79% seen once, with 1.5% to 2% in the top ten. The data stem from a study of cytomegalovirus exposure and HLA in healthy donors. Germline CDR1 is SGHRS and CDR2 is YFSETQ. The V end was cut by 3 bases, the J end by 0 bases, with 12 bases between. This CDR3 has 16 residues. The V gene is TRBV5-1, the J gene TRBJ1-4, with TRBD1 as a possible D gene (6 bases). The clonotype originates from a woman aged 18-29 years in good health and CMV-seronegative. Specimen: PBMCs. CDR3 region: CASSSRTAATNEKLFF. The CDR3, as DNA: TGCGCCAGCAGCTCGAGGACAGCAGCAACTAATGAAAAACTGTTTTTT.